This TCR beta chain is from a study of blood T cell repertoires in COVID-19. This clone showed up just once. In the authors' methods: Amplifying reference gene primers gave estimates of nucleated cell counts. The method was immunoSEQ multiplex PCR; TCRdb's version includes in-frame clones alone and lacks a portion of them. Clone size and V and J calls were adopted from that table, with D and trimming inferred from the DNA. The sample gives a few hundred thousand clones, less than 90% of which show up once; 7.1% is in the top ten. Seattle patients were enrolled while actively infected and followed longitudinally. Germline V gene sequence: CDR1 KGHSH, CDR2 LQKENI. V lost 6 bases, J lost 2 bases, and 11 bases lay in between. This CDR3 comprises 13 residues.

This chain connects TRBV18 to TRBJ2-7, with D possibly matching TRBD2 (6 bases). This receptor was taken from a woman in her fifties or sixties with COVID-19, enrolled during active disease. Source material: peripheral blood. The CDR3 spells CASSRRAPYEQYF. The CDR3 DNA follows: TGTGCCAGCTCGAGGAGGGCCCCCTACGAGCAGTACTTC.